This T cell receptor (beta chain) comes out of a study of blood T cell repertoires in COVID-19. Germline V CDR1 and CDR2: LNHDA, SQIVND (reference sequence). V shed 3 bases and J shed 10 bases, with 13 bases lying between them. This CDR3 is 14 amino acids long. The data were produced by immunoSEQ multiplex PCR, yet TCRdb's version contains in-frame clones alone and is incomplete. The table includes about 240,000 clones, approximately 83% detected once. The chain has TRBV19 and TRBJ1-6; TRBD1 might be the D (5 bases). The source is a woman aged 40 to 50 with acute COVID-19. Sequences were obtained from PBMCs or T cells enriched from blood (not recorded which). The CDR3 loop reads CASSIAGWESPLHF. Here the CDR3 DNA reads TGTGCCAGTAGTATCGCAGGGTGGGAATCACCCCTCCACTTT.